These 21 T cell receptor beta chains came from one sample sequenced in a study of identical twins. TCRdb independently ran MiXCR on the 5' RACE reads; one entry per CDR3 protein. The sample consists of roughly 150,000 distinct CDR3 sequences, approximately 4% of them appearing once. The sequencing sample was made of memory T cells sorted from blood. The receptors derive from a man aged 18-30 years in good health.

This clonotype was detected ten times or more. This chain links TRBV28 with TRBJ1-2; 7 nucleotides match TRBD1. Germline CDR1 is MDHEN and CDR2 is SYDVKM. V lost 5 bases to trimming and J lost 8 bases; unmatched junction nucleotides: 14. The CDR3 consists of 15 residues. The chain's CDR3 is CASSPMAGRGGGYTF. The CDR3 DNA is TGTGCCAGCAGTCCTATGGCCGGACGAGGGGGCGGCTACACCTTC.

This clonotype was recorded many times. The chain carries TRBV20-1 and TRBJ2-3; 8 bases are a match to TRBD2. CDR1 is DFQATT and CDR2 is SNEGSKA in the germline V gene (reference sequence). This CDR3 contains 13 residues. V trimming: 5 bases; J trimming: 3 bases; junction bases outside the gene matches: 4. CDR3 sequence (DNA): TGCAGTGCTTGCCCTAGCGGGACAGATACGCAGTATTTT. Translated, it gives CSACPSGTDTQYF.

This clonotype occurred many times. The V call is TRBV2, the J call TRBJ1-3; D is undetermined. V lost 7 bases and J lost 1, with 14 bases in between. CDR3 length: 15 amino acids. The germline V gene encodes CDR1 SNHLY and CDR2 FYNNEI. Here the CDR3 DNA reads TGTGCCAGCACCTCATTAGGACGGTCTGGAAACACCATATATTTT. Translated, it gives CASTSLGRSGNTIYF.

At least ten counts were recorded for this clonotype. The chain couples TRBV5-5 to TRBJ2-2; TRBD1 or TRBD2 may be the D gene (5 bases each). This CDR3 is built from 15 residues. In germline, CDR1 is SGHKS, CDR2 YYEKEE (reference sequence). V gave up 0 bases and J gave up 6 bases, with 12 bases separating them. The CDR3 DNA sequence: TGTGCCAGCAGCTTGGAGGGGTTGGGAGCCGGGGAGCTGTTTTTT. Its translation: CASSLEGLGAGELFF.

In this sample, this clonotype turned up many times. CDR3 sequence reads: CSASDPRSSNQPQHF. In DNA form, the CDR3 reads TGCAGTGCTAGCGACCCCCGGAGCAGCAATCAGCCCCAGCATTTT. V gene TRBV20-1 combines with J gene TRBJ1-5; D not certain. V was cut by 3 bases and J by 1 base, with 13 bases left in between. This CDR3 has 15 residues. Per germline, CDR1 DFQATT and CDR2 SNEGSKA (reference sequence).

This clonotype has only a few counts. The chain combines TRBV24-1 with TRBJ2-2; 14 bases are shared with TRBD2. The V gene's germline CDR1 is KGHDR and CDR2 SFDVKD. The ends lost 4 bases at V and 2 bases at J; junction bases unmatched: 5. The CDR3 is 18 amino acids. The CDR3 loop is CATSDLGLAGANTGELFF. In DNA form, the CDR3 reads TGTGCCACCAGTGACCTGGGACTAGCGGGAGCCAACACCGGGGAGCTGTTTTTT.

This clonotype appeared many times. The rearrangement joins TRBV3-1 to TRBJ1-1, with 7 positions matching TRBD1. Germline CDR1 and CDR2: LGHDT and YNNKEL (reference sequence). V lost 6 bases to trimming and J lost 0 bases; unmatched junction nucleotides: 7. The CDR3 is made up of 15 amino acids. CDR3 bases: TGTGCCAGCAGGGGACGGGACAGAATGAACACTGAAGCTTTCTTT. Encoded protein: CASRGRDRMNTEAFF.

This clonotype was recorded at least ten times. V and J are TRBV20-1 and TRBJ1-1, with D perhaps TRBD1 (6 bases). Trimming removed 5 bases at V and 7 bases at J, with 14 bases between. The CDR3 consists of 12 residues. The germline V gene encodes CDR1 DFQATT and CDR2 SNEGSKA (reference sequence). CDR3 residues: CSAFAGEFEAFF. In nucleotides, the CDR3 is TGCAGTGCTTTCGCAGGGGAATTTGAAGCTTTCTTT.

This clonotype was seen many times. The chain is built from TRBV12-3 or TRBV12-4 and TRBJ2-1; TRBD2 aligns across 10 bases. Trimming took 5 bases from V and 4 from J; bases not matched to a gene: 5. CDR3 length: 15 residues. In nucleotides, the CDR3 is TGTGCCAGCAGTATCACTAGCGGGGCTTACAATGAGCAGTTCTTC. This codes for CASSITSGAYNEQFF.

At least ten counts were recorded for this clonotype. J is TRBJ2-1 and V is TRBV12-3 or TRBV12-4, with D unclear. CDR3 length equals 15 residues. V lost 3 bases and J lost 0, with 9 bases in between. CDR3 DNA sequence: TGTGCCAGCAGTTTTCTATCTAGCTCCTACAATGAGCAGTTCTTC. As protein: CASSFLSSSYNEQFF.

This clonotype was detected ten times or more. This rearrangement joins TRBV12-3 or TRBV12-4 to TRBJ2-1, with D hard to call. The V end lost 3 bases, the J end lost 0 bases, and 12 bases lay between the germline ends. The CDR3 has 16 residues. The CDR3 DNA reads as TGTGCCAGCAGTTTCATTCGCGGTCGCTCCTACAATGAGCAGTTCTTC. As protein: CASSFIRGRSYNEQFF.

This clonotype was counted many times. The chain links TRBV7-6 to TRBJ1-6; D is unclear. Germline CDR1 and CDR2: SGHVS and FNYEAQ. The germline V and J ends were trimmed by 3 bases and 9 bases, with 6 bases remaining between them. CDR3 length equals 12 residues. CDR3 bases: TGTGCCAGCAGCTTTATGCGTTCACCCCTCCACTTT. Protein: CASSFMRSPLHF.

This clonotype was recorded at least ten times. The J gene is TRBJ2-5, the V gene TRBV20-1, with 9 nucleotides matching TRBD2. J was trimmed by 2 bases and V by 4 bases; bases with no gene match: 8. Germline V lookup: CDR1 DFQATT, CDR2 SNEGSKA (reference sequence). This CDR3 is built from 15 residues. CDR3 in DNA: TGCAGTGCTAATCCACTAGCGGGCTTACAAGAGACCCAGTACTTC. Translated, it gives CSANPLAGLQETQYF.

This clonotype was observed a few times. This chain uses TRBV2 with TRBJ1-6; D call uncertain. Germline CDR1 and CDR2: SNHLY and FYNNEI. The CDR3 covers 11 residues. The germline V and J ends were trimmed by 6 bases and 7 bases, with 4 bases remaining between them. CDR3 amino acids: CASRGNSPLHF. CDR3 nucleotides: TGTGCCAGCAGGGGGAATTCACCCCTCCACTTT.

This clonotype was observed many times. The chain combines TRBV6-4 with TRBJ2-3; TRBD2 agrees at 8 bases. J was trimmed by 0 bases and V by 5 bases; bases with no gene match: 16. The CDR3 runs to 19 residues. CDR1 MRHNA and CDR2 SNTAGT come from the germline V gene. The CDR3 here is CASSHEREFGLPSTDTQYF. CDR3 nucleotide sequence: TGTGCCAGCAGTCACGAGCGGGAGTTCGGGTTACCTAGCACAGATACGCAGTATTTT.

This clonotype occurred many times. This chain connects TRBV5-6 to TRBJ2-1; D gene uncertain. The germline V gene has CDR1 SGHDT and CDR2 YYEEEE. Trimming pared 4 bases from V and 5 bases from J, leaving 16 bases between. The CDR3 has 15 residues. CDR3 sequence (DNA): TGTGCCAGCAGCCTGGACGGTAGGGTAGACAATGAGCAGTTCTTC. This translates into CASSLDGRVDNEQFF.

This clonotype came up many times. The chain has TRBV5-1 and TRBJ2-1; D may correspond to TRBD1 or TRBD2 (5 bases each). The CDR3 covers 14 residues. V shed 5 bases and J shed 5 bases, with 14 bases lying between them. Germline V gene sequence: CDR1 SGHRS, CDR2 YFSETQ. The CDR3: CASRLGTVDNEQFF. CDR3 DNA: TGCGCCAGCAGACTCGGGACGGTGGACAATGAGCAGTTCTTC.

The chain couples TRBV20-1 to TRBJ2-3; D might be TRBD2 (6 bases). In germline, CDR1 is DFQATT, CDR2 SNEGSKA (reference sequence). This CDR3 has 16 amino acids. V shed 1 base and J shed 1 base, with 15 bases lying between them. CDR3 amino acids: CSARVFGEEGTDTQYF. CDR3 DNA: TGCAGTGCTAGAGTCTTCGGGGAGGAGGGCACAGATACGCAGTATTTT.

The table lists this clonotype with many counts. This chain connects TRBV6-2 or TRBV6-3 to TRBJ2-1; 10 bases are shared with TRBD2. The length of the CDR3 is 12 residues. The germline V gene encodes CDR1 MNHEY and CDR2 SVGEGT. V was clipped by 9 bases and J by 16 bases; unmatched bases: 12. In DNA form, the CDR3 reads TGTGCCAGTGAAGACCTAGCGGGAGCATCCTTCTTC. The encoded protein is CASEDLAGASFF.

This clonotype was seen ten or more times. The rearrangement joins TRBV7-9 to TRBJ2-6; no clear D gene. The CDR3 spans 17 residues. The germline V gene encodes CDR1 SEHNR and CDR2 FQNEAQ (reference sequence). With 4 bases removed from V and 0 bases from J, the gap between germline ends came to 13 bases. For the CDR3, the DNA is TGTGCCAGCAGCTCCGGACGGTCGGACTCTGGGGCCAACGTCCTGACTTTC. Translation: CASSSGRSDSGANVLTF.

This clonotype appeared many times. The chain uses TRBV12-3 or TRBV12-4 and TRBJ2-7, with D possibly TRBD2 on 6 matching bases. The CDR3 covers 13 residues. With 2 bases removed from V and 7 bases from J, the gap between germline ends came to 12 bases. The CDR3 sequence is CASSLTLRGEQYV. CDR3 in DNA: TGTGCCAGCAGTTTAACCCTTCGGGGGGAGCAGTACGTC.